Sequencing of this TCR beta chain was carried out in a study of shared clonotypes between healthy human individuals. Study-wide context: Plates per donor: three CD4 naive, three CD4 memory, two CD8 naive, one CD8 memory.

The naive CD8 fraction comprised CD45RO-negative cells positively selected for CCR7 and excluded terminally differentiated effector memory CD45RA+ cells. Assay: immunoSEQ multiplex PCR; the TCRdb copy retains only in-frame clones and omits some. The sample lists about 2.1 million clones, roughly 91% occurring once. The TCR comes from a man aged 18-30 years in good health. Some clones in this sample may be carry-over from other donors' samples. Specimen: naive CD8+ T cells from PBMCs.

CDR3 bases: TGTGCCAGCAGCCCGGATTTCTCCTACGAGCAGTACTTC. It encodes CASSPDFSYEQYF. The chain is built from TRBV9 and TRBJ2-7, with D hard to call. Germline V gene lookup returns CDR1 SGDLS and CDR2 YYNGEE. The CDR3 has 13 amino acids. V was pared by 4 bases and J by 0 bases, with 8 bases between.